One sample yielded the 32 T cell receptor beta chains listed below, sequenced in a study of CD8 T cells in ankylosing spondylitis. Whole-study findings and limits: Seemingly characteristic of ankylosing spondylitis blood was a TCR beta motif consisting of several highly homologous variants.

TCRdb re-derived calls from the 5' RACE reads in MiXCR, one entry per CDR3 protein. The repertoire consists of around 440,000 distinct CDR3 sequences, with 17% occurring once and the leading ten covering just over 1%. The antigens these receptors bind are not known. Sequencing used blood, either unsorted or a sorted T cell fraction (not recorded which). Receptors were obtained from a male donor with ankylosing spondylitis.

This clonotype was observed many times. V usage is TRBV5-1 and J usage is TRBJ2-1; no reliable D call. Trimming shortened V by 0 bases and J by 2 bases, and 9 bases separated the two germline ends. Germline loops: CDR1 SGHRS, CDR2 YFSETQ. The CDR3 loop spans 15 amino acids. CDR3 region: CASSLALPTYNEQFF. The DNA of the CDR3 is TGCGCCAGCAGCTTGGCTCTACCGACCTACAATGAGCAGTTCTTC.

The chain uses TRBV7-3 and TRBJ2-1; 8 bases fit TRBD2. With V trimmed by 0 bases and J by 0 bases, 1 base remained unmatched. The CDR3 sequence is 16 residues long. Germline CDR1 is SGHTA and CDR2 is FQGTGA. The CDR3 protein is CASSLTSGDSYNEQFF. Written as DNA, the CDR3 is TGTGCCAGCAGCTTAACTAGCGGGGACTCCTACAATGAGCAGTTCTTC.

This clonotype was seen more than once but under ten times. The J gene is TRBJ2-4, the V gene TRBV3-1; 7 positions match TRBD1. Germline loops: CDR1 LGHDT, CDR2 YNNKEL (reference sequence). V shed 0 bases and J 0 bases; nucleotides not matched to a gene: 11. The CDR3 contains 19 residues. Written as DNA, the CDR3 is TGTGCCAGCAGCCAAGATATCGGAGGACAGGATATAGCCAAAAACATTCAGTACTTC. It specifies CASSQDIGGQDIAKNIQYF.

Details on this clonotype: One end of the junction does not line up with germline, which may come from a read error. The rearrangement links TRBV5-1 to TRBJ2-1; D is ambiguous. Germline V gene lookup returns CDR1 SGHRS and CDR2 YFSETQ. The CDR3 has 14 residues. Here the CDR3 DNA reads TGCGCCAGCAGCTTTCAGAGCTCCTACAATGAGAAGTTCTTC. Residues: CASSFQSSYNEKFF. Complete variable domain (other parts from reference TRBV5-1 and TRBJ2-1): KAGVTQTPRYLIKTRGQQVTLSCSPISGHRSVSWYQQTPGQGLQFLFEYFSETQRNKGNFPGRFSGRQFSNSRSEMNVSTLELGDSALYLCASSFQSSYNEKFFGPGTRLTVL.

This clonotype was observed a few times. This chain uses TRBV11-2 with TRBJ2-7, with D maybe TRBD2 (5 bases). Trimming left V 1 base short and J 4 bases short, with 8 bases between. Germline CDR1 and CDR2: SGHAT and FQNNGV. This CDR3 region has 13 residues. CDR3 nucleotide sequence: TGTGCCAGCAGCTTAGGAGGGAAATACGAGCAGTACTTC. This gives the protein CASSLGGKYEQYF.

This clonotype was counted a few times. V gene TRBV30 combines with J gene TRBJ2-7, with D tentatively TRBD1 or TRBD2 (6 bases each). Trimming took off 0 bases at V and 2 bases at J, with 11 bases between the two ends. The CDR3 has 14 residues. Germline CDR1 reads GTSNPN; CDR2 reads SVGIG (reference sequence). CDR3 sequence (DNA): TGTGCCTGGAGTGTAACAGGGAGGACCTACGAGCAGTACTTC. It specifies CAWSVTGRTYEQYF.

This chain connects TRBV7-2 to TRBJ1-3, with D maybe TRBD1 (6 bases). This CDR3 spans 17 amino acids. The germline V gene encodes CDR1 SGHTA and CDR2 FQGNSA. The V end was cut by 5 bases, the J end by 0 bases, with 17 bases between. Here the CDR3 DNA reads TGTGCCAGCAGCCTGGGGATACTAGGGGGCTCTGGAAACACCATATATTTT. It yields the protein CASSLGILGGSGNTIYF.

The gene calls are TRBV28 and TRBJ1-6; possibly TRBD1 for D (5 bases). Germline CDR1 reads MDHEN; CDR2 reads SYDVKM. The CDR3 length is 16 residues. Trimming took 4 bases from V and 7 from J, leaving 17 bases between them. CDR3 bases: TGTGCCAGCAGTTCGCACCCCGGGACGGCGAATTCACCCCTCCACTTT. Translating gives CASSSHPGTANSPLHF.

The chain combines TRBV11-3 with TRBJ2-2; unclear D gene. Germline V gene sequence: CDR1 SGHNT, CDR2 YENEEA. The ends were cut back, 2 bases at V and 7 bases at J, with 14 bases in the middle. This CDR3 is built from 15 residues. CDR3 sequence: CASSLKWPTGGELFF. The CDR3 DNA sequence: TGTGCCAGCAGCTTAAAGTGGCCCACGGGCGGGGAGCTGTTTTTT.

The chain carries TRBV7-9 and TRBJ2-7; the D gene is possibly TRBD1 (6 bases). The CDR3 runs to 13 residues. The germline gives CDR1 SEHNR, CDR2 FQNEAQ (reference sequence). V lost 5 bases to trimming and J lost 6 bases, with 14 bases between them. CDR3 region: CASSGLQGREQYF. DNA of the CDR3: TGTGCCAGCAGCGGCTTACAGGGTCGCGAGCAGTACTTC. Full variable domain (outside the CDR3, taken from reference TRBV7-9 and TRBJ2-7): DTGVSQNPRHKITKRGQNVTFRCDPISEHNRLYWYRQTLGQGPEFLTYFQNEAQLEKSRLLSDRFSAERPKGSFSTLEIQRTEQGDSAMYLCASSGLQGREQYFGPGTRLTVT.

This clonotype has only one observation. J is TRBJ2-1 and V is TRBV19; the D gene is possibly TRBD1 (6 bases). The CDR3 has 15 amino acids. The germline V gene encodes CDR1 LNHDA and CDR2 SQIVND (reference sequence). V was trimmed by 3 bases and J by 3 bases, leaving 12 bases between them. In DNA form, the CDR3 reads TGTGCCAGTAGTATCAAGGACAGCTTCTACAATGAGCAGTTCTTC. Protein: CASSIKDSFYNEQFF.

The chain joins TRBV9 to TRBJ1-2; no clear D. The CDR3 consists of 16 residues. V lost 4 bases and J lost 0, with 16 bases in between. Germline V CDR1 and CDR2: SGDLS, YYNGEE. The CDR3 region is CASSPRQDQPNYGYTF. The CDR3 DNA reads TGTGCCAGCAGCCCCCGGCAGGACCAGCCTAACTATGGCTACACCTTC.

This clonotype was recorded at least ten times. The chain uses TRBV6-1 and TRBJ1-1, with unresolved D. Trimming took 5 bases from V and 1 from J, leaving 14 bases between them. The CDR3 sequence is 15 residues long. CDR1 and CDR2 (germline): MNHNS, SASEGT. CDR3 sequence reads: CASSPYQGRNTEAFF. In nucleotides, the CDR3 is TGTGCCAGCAGTCCCTATCAAGGGAGGAACACTGAAGCTTTCTTT.

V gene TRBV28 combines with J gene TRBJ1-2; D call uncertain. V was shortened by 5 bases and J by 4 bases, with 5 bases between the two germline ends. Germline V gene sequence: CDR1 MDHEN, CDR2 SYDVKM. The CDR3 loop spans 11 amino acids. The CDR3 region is CASSTSYGYTF. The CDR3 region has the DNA TGTGCCAGCAGTACAAGCTATGGCTACACCTTC.

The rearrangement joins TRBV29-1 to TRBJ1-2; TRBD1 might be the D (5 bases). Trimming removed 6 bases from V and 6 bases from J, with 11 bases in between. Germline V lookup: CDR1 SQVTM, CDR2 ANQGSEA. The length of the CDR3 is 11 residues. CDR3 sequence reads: CSVEGPNGYTF. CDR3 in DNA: TGCAGCGTCGAGGGACCAAATGGCTACACCTTC.

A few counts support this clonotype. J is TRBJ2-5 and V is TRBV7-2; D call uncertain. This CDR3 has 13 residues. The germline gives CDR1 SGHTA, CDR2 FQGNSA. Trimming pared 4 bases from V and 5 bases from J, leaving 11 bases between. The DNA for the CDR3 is TGTGCCAGCAGCTCCTCTGGTCGGGAGACCCAGTACTTC. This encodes CASSSSGRETQYF.

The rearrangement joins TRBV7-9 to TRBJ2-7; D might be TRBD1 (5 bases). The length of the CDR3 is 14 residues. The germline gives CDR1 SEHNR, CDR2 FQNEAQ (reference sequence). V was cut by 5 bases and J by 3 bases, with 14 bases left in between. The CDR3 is CASSRIRASYEQYF. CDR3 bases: TGTGCCAGCAGCCGTATCAGGGCGAGCTACGAGCAGTACTTC.

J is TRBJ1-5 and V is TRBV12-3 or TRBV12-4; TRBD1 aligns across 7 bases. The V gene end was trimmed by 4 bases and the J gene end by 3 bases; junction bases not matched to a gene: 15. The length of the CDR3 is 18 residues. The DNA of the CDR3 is TGTGCCAGCAGTTCTCGACAGGGCCTCAAGGGGTTCAATCAGCCCCAGCATTTT. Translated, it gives CASSSRQGLKGFNQPQHF.

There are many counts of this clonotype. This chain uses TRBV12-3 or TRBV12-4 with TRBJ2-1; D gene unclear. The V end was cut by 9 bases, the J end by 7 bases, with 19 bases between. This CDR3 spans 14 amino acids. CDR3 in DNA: TGTGCCAGTCGTCAGAAGCCCAACTTAAATGAGCAGTTCTTC. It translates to CASRQKPNLNEQFF.

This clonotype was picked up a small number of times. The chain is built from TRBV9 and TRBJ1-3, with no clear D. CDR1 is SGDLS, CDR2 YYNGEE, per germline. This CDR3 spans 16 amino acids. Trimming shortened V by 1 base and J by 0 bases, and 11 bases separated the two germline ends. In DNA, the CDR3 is TGTGCCAGCAGCGTATTCGGAGCTATCTCTGGAAACACCATATATTTT. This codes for CASSVFGAISGNTIYF.

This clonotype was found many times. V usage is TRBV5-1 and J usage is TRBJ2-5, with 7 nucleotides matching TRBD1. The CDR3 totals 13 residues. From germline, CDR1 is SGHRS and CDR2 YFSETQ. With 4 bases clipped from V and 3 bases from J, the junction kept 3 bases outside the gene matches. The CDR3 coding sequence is TGCGCCAGCAGCCTCGGACAGGAAGAGACCCAGTACTTC. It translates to CASSLGQEETQYF.

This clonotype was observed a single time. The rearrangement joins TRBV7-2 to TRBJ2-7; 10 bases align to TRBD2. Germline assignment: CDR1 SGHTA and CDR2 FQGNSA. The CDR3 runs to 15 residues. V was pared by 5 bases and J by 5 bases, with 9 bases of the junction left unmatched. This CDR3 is CASSPRASGSHEQYF. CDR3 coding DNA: TGTGCCAGCAGCCCCAGGGCTAGCGGGAGCCACGAGCAGTACTTC.

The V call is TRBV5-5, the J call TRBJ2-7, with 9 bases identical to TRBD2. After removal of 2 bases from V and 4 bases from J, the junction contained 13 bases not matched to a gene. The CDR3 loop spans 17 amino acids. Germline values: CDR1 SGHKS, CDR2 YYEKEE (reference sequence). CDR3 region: CASSFGARASGIYEQYF. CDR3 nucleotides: TGTGCCAGCAGCTTCGGCGCGAGGGCTAGCGGGATTTACGAGCAGTACTTC.

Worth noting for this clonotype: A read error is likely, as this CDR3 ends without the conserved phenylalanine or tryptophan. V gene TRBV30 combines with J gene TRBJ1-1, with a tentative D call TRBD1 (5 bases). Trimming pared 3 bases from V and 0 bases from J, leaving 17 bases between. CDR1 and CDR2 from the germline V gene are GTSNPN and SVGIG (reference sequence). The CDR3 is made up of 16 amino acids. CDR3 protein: CAWSDSAWDLNTEAFS. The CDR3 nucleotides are TGTGCCTGGAGCGACTCCGCGTGGGACTTGAACACTGAAGCTTTCTCT.

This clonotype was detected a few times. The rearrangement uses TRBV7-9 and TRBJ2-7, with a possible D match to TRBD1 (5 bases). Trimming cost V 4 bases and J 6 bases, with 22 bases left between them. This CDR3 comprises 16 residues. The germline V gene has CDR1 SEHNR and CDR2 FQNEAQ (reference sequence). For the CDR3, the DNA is TGTGCCAGCAGCTCCTCCAGGGTCGTCGCTACTCGCGAGCAGTACTTC. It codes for CASSSSRVVATREQYF.

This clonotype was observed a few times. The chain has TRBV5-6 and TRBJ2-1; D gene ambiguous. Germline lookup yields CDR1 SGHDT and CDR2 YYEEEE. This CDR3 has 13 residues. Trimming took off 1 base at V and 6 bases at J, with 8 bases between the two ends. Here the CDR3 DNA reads TGTGCCAGCAGCTTGATCGTCCTCAATGAGCAGTTCTTC. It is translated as CASSLIVLNEQFF.

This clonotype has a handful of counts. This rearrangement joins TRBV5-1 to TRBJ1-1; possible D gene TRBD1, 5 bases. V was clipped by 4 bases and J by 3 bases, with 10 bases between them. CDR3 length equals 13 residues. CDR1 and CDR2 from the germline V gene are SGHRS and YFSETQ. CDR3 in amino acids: CASSGAADTEAFF. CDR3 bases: TGCGCCAGCAGCGGGGCCGCGGACACTGAAGCTTTCTTT.

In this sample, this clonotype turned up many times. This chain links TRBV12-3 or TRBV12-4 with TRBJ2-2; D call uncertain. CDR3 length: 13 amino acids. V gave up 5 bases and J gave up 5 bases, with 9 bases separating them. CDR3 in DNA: TGTGCCAGCAGTACCACACGGACCGGGGAGCTGTTTTTT. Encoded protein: CASSTTRTGELFF.

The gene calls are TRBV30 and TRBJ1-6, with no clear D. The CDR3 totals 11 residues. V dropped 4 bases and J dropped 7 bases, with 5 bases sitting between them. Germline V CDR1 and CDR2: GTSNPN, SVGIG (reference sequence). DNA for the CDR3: TGTGCCTGGACCCAGAATTCACCCCTCCACTTT. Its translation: CAWTQNSPLHF.

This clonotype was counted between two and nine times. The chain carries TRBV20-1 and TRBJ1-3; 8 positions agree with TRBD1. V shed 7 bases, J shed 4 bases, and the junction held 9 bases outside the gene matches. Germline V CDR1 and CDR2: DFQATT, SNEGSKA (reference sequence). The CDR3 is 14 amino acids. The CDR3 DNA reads TGCAGTGTTCAGCAGGGGGCGGGAGGAAACACCATATATTTT. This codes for CSVQQGAGGNTIYF.

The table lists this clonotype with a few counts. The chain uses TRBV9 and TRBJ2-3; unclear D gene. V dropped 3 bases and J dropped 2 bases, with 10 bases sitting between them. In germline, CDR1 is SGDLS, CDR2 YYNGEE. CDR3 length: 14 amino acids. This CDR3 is CASSGDRLTDTQYF. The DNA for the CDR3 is TGTGCCAGCAGCGGTGATCGACTCACAGATACGCAGTATTTT.

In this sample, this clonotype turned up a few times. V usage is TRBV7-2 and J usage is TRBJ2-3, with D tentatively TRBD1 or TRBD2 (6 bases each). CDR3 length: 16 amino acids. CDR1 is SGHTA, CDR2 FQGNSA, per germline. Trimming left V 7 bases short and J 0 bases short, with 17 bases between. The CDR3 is CASTPPGARSTDTQYF. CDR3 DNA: TGTGCCAGCACCCCCCCGGGGGCCAGGAGCACAGATACGCAGTATTTT.